The 18 T cell receptor beta chains reported below all come from one sample, sequenced in a study of cytomegalovirus exposure and HLA in healthy donors. 13 Jbeta primers and 60 Vbeta primers were used for the PCR. Profiled with immunoSEQ multiplex PCR; TCRdb holds only in-frame clones, not every one. Seen here are almost 200,000 clones, around 80% observed once, and the top ten hold about 2.1%. The sequenced material came from PBMCs. These receptors originate from a man aged 25-45 years in good health and CMV-seronegative.

As to this clone: Distinct nucleotide sequences in the sample also encode this CDR3. This chain uses TRBV15 with TRBJ1-1; 8 positions match TRBD1. The V gene's germline CDR1 is LNHNV and CDR2 YYDKDF (reference sequence). With 3 bases clipped from V and 2 bases from J, the junction kept 2 bases outside the gene matches. The CDR3 runs to 14 residues. In DNA, the CDR3 is TGTGCCACCAGCAGGGACAGGGAAAACACTGAAGCTTTCTTT. Translation: CATSRDRENTEAFF.

The J gene is TRBJ2-7, the V gene TRBV15; possibly TRBD1 for D (6 bases). The V gene's germline CDR1 is LNHNV and CDR2 YYDKDF (reference sequence). CDR3 length: 13 amino acids. Trimming took 6 bases from V and 5 from J, leaving 14 bases between them. The DNA for the CDR3 is TGTGCCACCAGTCGTGTCAGGGGAAACGAGCAGTACTTC. Amino acids: CATSRVRGNEQYF.

The J gene is TRBJ1-1, the V gene TRBV6-1; 7 nucleotides line up with TRBD1. The CDR3 is 13 residues long. V lost 6 bases to trimming and J lost 3 bases; unmatched junction nucleotides: 4. CDR1 and CDR2 from the germline V gene are MNHNS and SASEGT. The CDR3 reads CASSPRGYTEAFF. In DNA, the CDR3 is TGTGCCAGCAGCCCCAGGGGGTACACTGAAGCTTTCTTT.

This clone was observed a single time. The J gene is TRBJ2-4, the V gene TRBV9; tentative D call: TRBD1 (6 bases). Germline V lookup: CDR1 SGDLS, CDR2 YYNGEE. V lost 1 base and J lost 6, with 11 bases in between. The CDR3 is made up of 14 amino acids. This CDR3 reads CASSVYVQGNIQYF. The CDR3 nucleotides read TGTGCCAGCAGCGTATACGTACAGGGAAACATTCAGTACTTC.

The sample holds a few counts of this clone. The V call is TRBV18, the J call TRBJ2-5; 16 positions agree with TRBD2. CDR3 size: 19 residues. The ends lost 3 bases at V and 5 bases at J; junction bases unmatched: 12. The V gene's germline CDR1 is KGHSH and CDR2 LQKENI. CDR3 sequence: CASSPAGLAGGATRETQYF. DNA of the CDR3: TGTGCCAGCTCACCTGCGGGACTAGCGGGAGGGGCCACGCGGGAGACCCAGTACTTC.

This chain links TRBV14 with TRBJ1-6; D perhaps matches TRBD1 (6 bases). Germline loops: CDR1 SGHDN, CDR2 FVKESK. Trimming shortened V by 5 bases and J by 6 bases, and 14 bases separated the two germline ends. The CDR3 spans 15 residues. For the CDR3, the DNA is TGTGCCAGCAGCAAGCCAGGGGCTCCTAATTCACCCCTCCACTTT. Its translation is CASSKPGAPNSPLHF. Based on the CDR3 plus reference TRBV14 and TRBJ1-6, the full variable domain is EAGVTQFPSHSVIEKGQTVTLRCDPISGHDNLYWYRRVMGKEIKFLLHFVKESKQDESGMPNNRFLAERTGGTYSTLKVQPAELEDSGVYFCASSKPGAPNSPLHFGNGTRLTVT.

The CDR3: CASSPGQLHYGYTF. In nucleotides, the CDR3 is TGTGCCAGCAGCCCCGGACAGCTTCACTATGGCTACACCTTC. The chain is built from TRBV7-8 and TRBJ1-2, with a tentative D call TRBD1 (6 bases). The V gene's germline CDR1 is SGHVS and CDR2 FQNEAQ. The CDR3 loop spans 14 amino acids. Trimming took off 5 bases at V and 3 bases at J, with 13 bases between the two ends.

V usage is TRBV29-1 and J usage is TRBJ2-1; 10 bases align to TRBD2. CDR3 size: 13 residues. The V and J ends lost 4 bases and 8 bases, in that order; junction bases with no gene match: 5. Germline CDR1 reads SQVTM; CDR2 reads ANQGSEA. CDR3 DNA: TGCAGCGTTGGGCCTAGCGGGAGCGATGAGCAGTTCTTC. Amino acid sequence: CSVGPSGSDEQFF.

The chain carries TRBV27 and TRBJ2-1, with TRBD2 matching 10 bases. Unmatched junction bases numbered 12, after V lost 7 bases and J lost 9 bases. The length of the CDR3 is 15 residues. The germline V gene encodes CDR1 MNHEY and CDR2 SMNVEV (reference sequence). In DNA, the CDR3 is TGTGCCAGCAAAAGAGGCCTAGCGGGAGAGAGTGAGCAGTTCTTC. Its translation: CASKRGLAGESEQFF.

This clone was detected a few times. This chain connects TRBV7-3 to TRBJ2-3; 10 bases line up with TRBD2. V was clipped by 3 bases and J by 11 bases; unmatched bases: 11. Germline V lookup: CDR1 SGHTA, CDR2 FQGTGA. This CDR3 region has 15 residues. The CDR3 DNA reads as TGTGCCAGCAGCTTTGGGTCGGGACTAGCGACCCTGCAGTATTTT. Its protein is CASSFGSGLATLQYF.

V usage is TRBV7-9 and J usage is TRBJ2-3, with D perhaps TRBD2 (5 bases). Germline V gene lookup returns CDR1 SEHNR and CDR2 FQNEAQ (reference sequence). Trimming left V 5 bases short and J 3 bases short, with 15 bases between. The CDR3 has 15 amino acids. The CDR3 here is CASSLTTTGTDTQYF. DNA of the CDR3: TGTGCCAGCAGCCTGACTACTACCGGGACAGATACGCAGTATTTT.

J is TRBJ1-5 and V is TRBV4-1; possible D gene TRBD1, 6 bases. Germline V gene lookup returns CDR1 MGHRA and CDR2 YSYEKL. V was trimmed by 6 bases and J by 3 bases, leaving 12 bases between them. The CDR3 spans 14 residues. The CDR3 coding sequence is TGCGCCAGCAGTACAGGGCCCTCCAATCAGCCCCAGCATTTT. It yields the protein CASSTGPSNQPQHF.

The sample holds a few counts of this clone. The chain joins TRBV6-5 to TRBJ1-1, with TRBD1 as a possible D gene (6 bases). Germline V CDR1 and CDR2: MNHEY, SVGAGI. This CDR3 has 13 amino acids. V lost 5 bases and J lost 3, with 10 bases in between. The CDR3 sequence is CASSRGADTEAFF. The DNA of the CDR3 is TGTGCCAGCAGTCGGGGGGCAGACACTGAAGCTTTCTTT.

This clone was detected once. The J gene is TRBJ2-3, the V gene TRBV27, with D possibly matching TRBD1 (6 bases). The germline V gene encodes CDR1 MNHEY and CDR2 SMNVEV (reference sequence). This CDR3 spans 15 amino acids. V was pared by 3 bases and J by 2 bases, with 12 bases between. The CDR3 bases are TGTGCCAGCAGTTTTCTGACGGGACACACAGATACGCAGTATTTT. It specifies CASSFLTGHTDTQYF.

The V and J genes are TRBV6-1 and TRBJ1-3, with D hard to call. Trimming shortened V by 6 bases and J by 1 base, and 7 bases separated the two germline ends. Germline V gene lookup returns CDR1 MNHNS and CDR2 SASEGT. This CDR3 contains 13 residues. The DNA of the CDR3 is TGTGCCAGCAGCACACAGTCTGGAAACACCATATATTTT. The encoded protein is CASSTQSGNTIYF.

Ten or more counts support this clone. This chain uses TRBV5-5 with TRBJ2-7; D is perhaps TRBD1 (5 bases). V shed 3 bases and J shed 3 bases, with 13 bases lying between them. The V gene's germline CDR1 is SGHKS and CDR2 YYEKEE (reference sequence). This CDR3 spans 14 amino acids. The CDR3 coding sequence is TGTGCCAGCAGCTCGGCCGACGACAGCTACGAGCAGTACTTC. Its protein is CASSSADDSYEQYF.

The chain combines TRBV4-1 with TRBJ2-1, with D maybe TRBD2 (6 bases). The germline V and J ends were trimmed by 2 bases and 8 bases, with 19 bases remaining between them. Germline V lookup: CDR1 MGHRA, CDR2 YSYEKL. The CDR3 is made up of 16 amino acids. The CDR3 is CASSQRTWAGMDEQFF. The CDR3 bases are TGCGCCAGCAGCCAAAGGACTTGGGCGGGAATGGATGAGCAGTTCTTC.

The chain employs TRBV27 and TRBJ2-5; 7 positions agree with TRBD1. CDR3 length: 17 residues. Trimming cost V 5 bases and J 1 base; bases outside gene matches: 13. Germline-derived CDR1 and CDR2 are MNHEY and SMNVEV (reference sequence). The CDR3 DNA is TGTGCCAGCAGTCCTTTACGTCGGACAGGCTTCCAAGAGACCCAGTACTTC. It specifies CASSPLRRTGFQETQYF.